Detailed here is one T cell receptor beta chain. Its cognate antigen is unknown. The PCR employed 60 Vbeta primers together with 13 Jbeta primers. TCRdb's table, derived via immunoSEQ multiplex PCR, lists solely in-frame clones and lacks some. Here the sample spans tens of thousands of clones, 53% being singletons. The CDR3 sequence is 14 residues long. Germline V gives CDR1 SNHLY, CDR2 FYNNEI. Trimming took 7 bases from V and 6 from J; bases not matched to a gene: 11. This entry comes from a study of cytomegalovirus exposure and HLA in healthy donors. Study-level findings and limits: Clonal expansion was found to be greater in HLA-associated TCR beta chains than in equally common others in a later analysis. Association of 16,951 TCR beta sequences with HLA alleles was found at 0.05 false discovery rate in a later analysis. Donor immune exposure was known only as CMV serostatus. Earlier analysis found most TCR beta V segments productive about 87% or about 30% of the time.

The sample taken for sequencing was PBMCs. This clonotype was sampled from a woman in her thirties or forties in good health and CMV-seropositive. The rearrangement uses TRBV2 and TRBJ1-1; 7 bases are shared with TRBD1. CDR3 protein: CASKLDRALSEAFF. As DNA, the CDR3 is TGTGCCAGCAAACTAGACAGGGCGCTGTCTGAAGCTTTCTTT.